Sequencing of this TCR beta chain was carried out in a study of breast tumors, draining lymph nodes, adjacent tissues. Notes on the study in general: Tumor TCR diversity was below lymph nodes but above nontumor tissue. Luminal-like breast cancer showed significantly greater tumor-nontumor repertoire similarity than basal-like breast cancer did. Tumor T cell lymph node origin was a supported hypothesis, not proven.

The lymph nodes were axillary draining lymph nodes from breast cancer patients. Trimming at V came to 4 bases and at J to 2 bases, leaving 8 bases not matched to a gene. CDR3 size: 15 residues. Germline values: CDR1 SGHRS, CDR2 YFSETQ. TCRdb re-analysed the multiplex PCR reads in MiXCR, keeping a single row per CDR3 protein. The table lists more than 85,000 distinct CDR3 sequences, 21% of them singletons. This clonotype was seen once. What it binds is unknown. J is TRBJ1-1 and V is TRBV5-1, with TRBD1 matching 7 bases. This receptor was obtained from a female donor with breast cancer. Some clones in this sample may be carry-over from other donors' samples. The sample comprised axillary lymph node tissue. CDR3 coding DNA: TGCGCCAGCAGCCCCCTGGCAGGGGGAAACACTGAAGCTTTCTTT. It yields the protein CASSPLAGGNTEAFF. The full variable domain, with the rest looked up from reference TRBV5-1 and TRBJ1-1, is KAGVTQTPRYLIKTRGQQVTLSCSPISGHRSVSWYQQTPGQGLQFLFEYFSETQRNKGNFPGRFSGRQFSNSRSEMNVSTLELGDSALYLCASSPLAGGNTEAFFGQGTRLTVV.